Below, 20 T cell receptor beta chains from the same sample are listed, as sequenced in a study of OX40 agonist ivuxolimab in advanced cancers. Sequencing used immunoSEQ multiplex PCR; TCRdb keeps in-frame clones, though not all of them. The sample has under 95,000 clones, approximately 84% seen once. The starting material was CD4+ or CD8+ T cells sorted from blood, obtained in a trial of the OX40 agonist ivuxolimab. These receptors were collected from an adult with an advanced solid tumor such as melanoma, head and neck, liver or kidney cancer.

The chain joins TRBV28 to TRBJ1-1; D might be TRBD1 (5 bases). V lost 3 bases, J lost 5 bases, and 13 bases lay in between. Germline lookup yields CDR1 MDHEN and CDR2 SYDVKM. There are 14 residues in the CDR3. In DNA, the CDR3 is TGTGCCAGCAGTTTCCAGGGAGGTTGGACTGAAGCTTTCTTT. This sequence encodes CASSFQGGWTEAFF. Drawing the rest from reference TRBV28 and TRBJ1-1, the complete variable domain is DVKVTQSSRYLVKRTGEKVFLECVQDMDHENMFWYRQDPGLGLRLIYFSYDVKMKEKGDIPEGYSVSREKKERFSLILESASTNQTSMYLCASSFQGGWTEAFFGQGTRLTVV.

The chain combines TRBV19 with TRBJ2-2, with D tentatively TRBD1 or TRBD2 (5 bases each). The V end lost 6 bases, the J end lost 6 bases, and 8 bases lay between the germline ends. The CDR3 spans 12 residues. Germline CDR1 and CDR2: LNHDA and SQIVND (reference sequence). CDR3 protein: CASRWGPGELFF. CDR3 in DNA: TGTGCCAGTAGATGGGGACCCGGGGAGCTGTTTTTT.

This clone has a single count. The chain couples TRBV5-6 to TRBJ2-5; maybe TRBD1 (6 bases). Germline CDR1 reads SGHDT; CDR2 reads YYEEEE. This CDR3 contains 14 residues. V lost 1 base, J lost 7 bases, and 14 bases lay in between. The DNA for the CDR3 is TGTGCCAGCAGCTTGAGCCTGGGGGCGGGGACCCAGTACTTC. Protein sequence: CASSLSLGAGTQYF.

The chain carries TRBV10-3 and TRBJ2-5; 9 bases agree with TRBD1. The V and J ends lost 4 bases and 5 bases, in that order; junction bases with no gene match: 5. The CDR3 spans 14 residues. Germline V CDR1 and CDR2: ENHRY, SYGVKD. The DNA for the CDR3 is TGTGCCATCAGTGTCACAGGGGGCCAGGAGACCCAGTACTTC. Its translation is CAISVTGGQETQYF.

This chain uses TRBV6-5 with TRBJ2-1, with TRBD2 matching 7 bases. Trimming took 6 bases from V and 5 from J; bases not matched to a gene: 4. The CDR3 contains 13 residues. Per germline, CDR1 MNHEY and CDR2 SVGAGI. CDR3 residues: CASSRDYDNEQFF. The CDR3 region has the DNA TGTGCCAGCAGCCGGGACTATGACAATGAGCAGTTCTTC.

This clone appeared once. The V and J genes are TRBV7-2 and TRBJ2-1, with a possible D match to TRBD2 (6 bases). The CDR3 totals 16 residues. Deletions cut 3 bases from V and 1 base from J, with 13 bases between. The germline V gene has CDR1 SGHTA and CDR2 FQGNSA. DNA of the CDR3: TGTGCCAGCAGCTTGATAGCGGACCCTTCCTACAATGAGCAGTTCTTC. Its protein is CASSLIADPSYNEQFF.

The rearrangement links TRBV6-5 to TRBJ1-2; TRBD1 agrees at 7 bases. The trim removed 0 bases at V and 6 bases at J, leaving 4 bases unmatched. Germline V lookup: CDR1 MNHEY, CDR2 SVGAGI. This CDR3 has 14 residues. The CDR3 protein is CASSYSGGGDGYTF. The CDR3, as DNA: TGTGCCAGCAGTTACTCAGGGGGCGGGGATGGCTACACCTTC.

This chain's CDR3 is CASSPAPSGRYNEQFF. The CDR3 nucleotides are TGTGCCAGCAGCCCAGCTCCTAGCGGGAGATACAATGAGCAGTTCTTC. V and J are TRBV11-2 and TRBJ2-1; 10 bases are shared with TRBD2. The CDR3 spans 16 residues. Germline V lookup: CDR1 SGHAT, CDR2 FQNNGV. V shed 5 bases and J 4 bases; nucleotides not matched to a gene: 8.

The chain has TRBV11-2 and TRBJ2-2; D possibly corresponds to TRBD2 (5 bases). Deletions cut 6 bases from V and 4 bases from J, with 15 bases between. Germline loops: CDR1 SGHAT, CDR2 FQNNGV. The CDR3 is 15 amino acids. Here the CDR3 reads CASRPPRGSTGELFF. DNA of the CDR3: TGTGCCAGCAGGCCCCCTCGAGGGTCCACCGGGGAGCTGTTTTTT.

The chain is built from TRBV18 and TRBJ1-2; the D gene is possibly TRBD1 (5 bases). Germline-derived CDR1 and CDR2 are KGHSH and LQKENI. The CDR3 consists of 14 residues. V was clipped by 3 bases and J by 4 bases, with 12 bases between them. CDR3 coding DNA: TGTGCCAGCTCACCGGCGGGGGAGGGCTATGGCTACACCTTC. This codes for CASSPAGEGYGYTF.

V usage is TRBV10-1 and J usage is TRBJ2-4; TRBD2 agrees at 9 bases. The CDR3 loop spans 16 amino acids. The germline V gene has CDR1 WNHNN and CDR2 SYGVQD (reference sequence). V lost 2 bases, J lost 8 bases, and 10 bases stayed unmatched. The DNA of the CDR3 is TGCGCCAGCAGTGAGCGCGATAGCGGGAGCCCCGACATTCAGTACTTC. Protein sequence: CASSERDSGSPDIQYF.

This clone has a handful of counts. In DNA form, the CDR3 reads TGTGCCATCAGGGAGGGAGGAGGGACAGATACGCAGTATTTT. Residues: CAIREGGGTDTQYF. The gene calls are TRBV10-3 and TRBJ2-3, with D maybe TRBD2 (6 bases). Deletions cut 6 bases from V and 3 bases from J, with 13 bases between. Germline values: CDR1 ENHRY, CDR2 SYGVKD. The CDR3 has 14 amino acids.

The chain employs TRBV19 and TRBJ2-4, with D uncertain. V dropped 4 bases and J dropped 5 bases, with 12 bases sitting between them. This CDR3 is 14 amino acids long. Germline V lookup: CDR1 LNHDA, CDR2 SQIVND (reference sequence). CDR3 sequence (DNA): TGTGCCAGTAGTAATGGGCTCTTTGAAAACATTCAGTACTTC. It yields the protein CASSNGLFENIQYF.

The chain carries TRBV4-2 and TRBJ2-1, with D tentatively TRBD1 or TRBD2 (5 bases each). Looked up from germline, CDR1 is LGHNA and CDR2 is YNFKEQ. The CDR3 runs to 17 residues. V was clipped by 0 bases and J by 0 bases, with 12 bases between them. The DNA of the CDR3 is TGTGCCAGCAGCCAAGACCGGGACCCAAGCTCCTACAATGAGCAGTTCTTC. Protein sequence: CASSQDRDPSSYNEQFF.

V usage is TRBV28 and J usage is TRBJ1-4, with unresolved D. The CDR3 is 14 amino acids. Deletions cut 3 bases from V and 8 bases from J, with 13 bases between. Germline V lookup: CDR1 MDHEN, CDR2 SYDVKM. Here the CDR3 DNA reads TGTGCCAGCAGTTTCGGACTACTGGAGGAAAAACTGTTTTTT. Its translation: CASSFGLLEEKLFF. Combining the CDR3 with reference TRBV28 and TRBJ1-4 gives the whole variable domain DVKVTQSSRYLVKRTGEKVFLECVQDMDHENMFWYRQDPGLGLRLIYFSYDVKMKEKGDIPEGYSVSREKKERFSLILESASTNQTSMYLCASSFGLLEEKLFFGSGTQLSVL.

CDR3 sequence: CASSLPTGGSGYTF. CDR3 nucleotide sequence: TGCGCCAGCAGCTTGCCGACAGGGGGCTCAGGCTACACCTTC. The chain combines TRBV5-1 with TRBJ1-2, with TRBD1 matching over 10 bases. The V gene's germline CDR1 is SGHRS and CDR2 YFSETQ. Losses at the gene ends were 1 base for V and 8 bases for J; bases not matched to a gene: 5. This CDR3 region has 14 residues.

The chain links TRBV6-6 to TRBJ2-7, with a possible D match to TRBD1 (6 bases). Trimming stripped 2 bases from V and 3 bases from J, with 11 bases between. Germline-derived CDR1 and CDR2 are MNHNY and SVGAGI (reference sequence). The CDR3 is 14 amino acids. This chain's CDR3 is CASSYARGNYEQYF. The CDR3, as DNA: TGTGCCAGCAGTTACGCCAGGGGAAACTACGAGCAGTACTTC.

The chain has TRBV19 and TRBJ1-1, with a weak D call TRBD1 (6 bases). The germline CDR1 and CDR2 sequences are LNHDA and SQIVND (reference sequence). Trimming cost V 4 bases and J 4 bases, with 16 bases left between them. The CDR3 consists of 15 residues. This chain's CDR3 is CASSSRDIQATEAFF. Written as DNA, the CDR3 is TGTGCCAGTAGTAGTCGGGACATTCAGGCCACTGAAGCTTTCTTT.

V is TRBV5-5 and J is TRBJ2-1; 9 bases fit TRBD1. With 0 bases clipped from V and 9 bases from J, the junction kept 7 bases outside the gene matches. The CDR3 is made up of 15 amino acids. Germline CDR1 and CDR2: SGHKS and YYEKEE (reference sequence). The CDR3 reads CASSLAQGAHGEQFF. The CDR3 coding sequence is TGTGCCAGCAGCTTGGCACAGGGGGCGCATGGTGAGCAGTTCTTC.

This clone has just a few counts. V and J are TRBV5-8 and TRBJ2-7, with D possibly being TRBD1 or TRBD2 (6 bases each). This CDR3 has 16 residues. CDR1 is SGHTS and CDR2 is YDEGEE in the germline V gene. V dropped 0 bases and J dropped 4 bases, with 17 bases sitting between them. This chain's CDR3 is CASSLGGGSGVYEQYF. The CDR3 DNA is TGTGCCAGCAGCTTGGGAGGGGGGAGTGGAGTATACGAGCAGTACTTC.